A single sample is the source of the 15 T cell receptor beta chains below, sequenced in a study of blood T cell repertoires in COVID-19. Some clones are missing from TCRdb's copy, which holds only in-frame ones; the method was immunoSEQ multiplex PCR. This sample has about 26,000 clones, with approximately 77% found just once. Sequencing was carried out using peripheral blood. These receptors were obtained from a man aged 80 or over with active or convalescent COVID-19.

This clone was recorded only once. The chain carries TRBV6-2 or TRBV6-3 and TRBJ1-4; perhaps TRBD1 as D (6 bases). V lost 3 bases, J lost 8 bases, and 16 bases lay in between. Per the germline V gene, CDR1 is MNHEY and CDR2 is SVGEGT. The CDR3 runs 15 residues. In nucleotides, the CDR3 is TGTGCCAGCAGTTATTTGGGCGCGGGGGGCGAAAAACTGTTTTTT. It specifies CASSYLGAGGEKLFF.

This sequence joins TRBV7-2 and TRBJ2-2; 7 nucleotides agree with TRBD2. V shed 0 bases, J shed 6 bases, and the junction held 7 bases outside the gene matches. The CDR3 totals 16 residues. Germline V gene data show CDR1 as SGHTA and CDR2 as FQGNSA. CDR3 residues: CASSLAAVAGSGELFF. The DNA for the CDR3 is TGTGCCAGCAGCTTAGCGGCGGTAGCGGGTTCCGGGGAGCTGTTTTTT.

The gene calls are TRBV11-2 and TRBJ1-1; no definite D call. V was shortened by 5 bases and J by 0 bases, with 10 bases between the two germline ends. Looked up from germline, CDR1 is SGHAT and CDR2 is FQNNGV. This CDR3 is 14 amino acids long. The CDR3 bases are TGTGCCAGCAGCCGGAACAGCCTGAACACTGAAGCTTTCTTT. This gives the protein CASSRNSLNTEAFF.

The chain has TRBV5-1 and TRBJ2-3; 10 bases fit TRBD1. The CDR3 totals 15 residues. Losses at the gene ends were 0 bases for V and 6 bases for J; bases not matched to a gene: 4. Germline V lookup: CDR1 SGHRS, CDR2 YFSETQ. The chain's CDR3 is CASSLVTGGDDTQYF. CDR3 nucleotides: TGCGCCAGCAGCTTGGTGACAGGGGGCGACGATACGCAGTATTTT.

This chain connects TRBV6-1 to TRBJ2-2, with D tentatively TRBD1 (6 bases). This CDR3 comprises 15 residues. Per germline, CDR1 MNHNS and CDR2 SASEGT. Trimming removed 3 bases at V and 4 bases at J, with 12 bases between. CDR3 DNA: TGTGCCAGCAGTGACAGACAGGTCCGCACCGGGGAGCTGTTTTTT. Residues: CASSDRQVRTGELFF.

The chain combines TRBV4-3 with TRBJ1-1; a weak D match, TRBD1 (5 bases). The CDR3 has 13 amino acids. Germline V gene lookup returns CDR1 LGHNA and CDR2 YSLEER. The V gene lost 0 bases and the J gene lost 7 bases, with 9 bases spanning the gap. The CDR3 DNA follows: TGCGCCAGCAGCCAAGAGCGACAGCTTGAAGCTTTCTTT. Its translation is CASSQERQLEAFF.

This chain uses TRBV19 with TRBJ2-1; 12 nucleotides line up with TRBD2. Germline-derived CDR1 and CDR2 are LNHDA and SQIVND (reference sequence). The J segment lost 4 bases and the V segment lost 1 base, leaving 8 bases of the junction unmatched. This CDR3 is 18 amino acids long. The CDR3 is CASSIGSSGRAGYNEQFF. The CDR3 coding sequence is TGTGCCAGTAGTATAGGGTCTAGCGGGAGGGCCGGGTACAATGAGCAGTTCTTC. The variable domain in full, with the rest retrieved from reference TRBV19 and TRBJ2-1, is DGGITQSPKYLFRKEGQNVTLSCEQNLNHDAMYWYRQDPGQGLRLIYYSQIVNDFQKGDIAEGYSVSREKKESFPLTVTSAQKNPTAFYLCASSIGSSGRAGYNEQFFGPGTRLTVL.

This chain joins TRBV11-2 and TRBJ2-7; TRBD1 matches at 8 bases. This CDR3 has 13 residues. Germline CDR1 and CDR2: SGHAT and FQNNGV. J was trimmed by 6 bases and V by 1 base; bases with no gene match: 2. The chain's CDR3 is CASSLAGGLEQYF. The CDR3 DNA is TGTGCCAGCAGCTTAGCAGGGGGCCTCGAGCAGTACTTC.

The chain employs TRBV4-3 and TRBJ2-7; no reliable D call. This CDR3 spans 15 amino acids. V was clipped by 1 base and J by 2 bases, with 12 bases between them. CDR1 LGHNA and CDR2 YSLEER come from the germline V gene. CDR3 nucleotides: TGCGCCAGCAGCCAAGGTTTTGAACATCCCTACGAGCAGTACTTC. This translates into CASSQGFEHPYEQYF.

The chain employs TRBV11-3 and TRBJ2-4, with TRBD2 matching over 7 bases. Losses at the gene ends were 1 base for V and 5 bases for J; bases not matched to a gene: 11. Germline V gene sequence: CDR1 SGHNT, CDR2 YENEEA. This CDR3 has 17 residues. The CDR3 sequence is CASSLAPGGSCQNIQYF. Here the CDR3 DNA reads TGTGCCAGCAGCTTAGCCCCAGGCGGGAGTTGCCAAAACATTCAGTACTTC.

In nucleotides, the CDR3 is TGTGCCAGCTCTAATGGACAGGGGGCGATCTATGGCTACACCTTC. Protein sequence: CASSNGQGAIYGYTF. The V call is TRBV18, the J call TRBJ1-2; 11 bases agree with TRBD1. Germline CDR1 KGHSH, CDR2 LQKENI. The CDR3 runs to 15 residues. Unmatched junction bases numbered 7, after V lost 6 bases and J lost 4 bases.

This clone was counted only a few times. V and J are TRBV14 and TRBJ2-5, with a weak D call TRBD1 (6 bases). Germline loops: CDR1 SGHDN, CDR2 FVKESK. Trimming removed 4 bases at V and 7 bases at J, with 16 bases between. The CDR3 spans 14 residues. Here the CDR3 DNA reads TGTGCCAGCAGCCCCGGGGATGGGGGCCGGACCCAGTACTTC. Residues: CASSPGDGGRTQYF.

The gene calls are TRBV24-1 and TRBJ2-3; 10 bases match TRBD2. Germline-derived CDR1 and CDR2 are KGHDR and SFDVKD. V was clipped by 9 bases and J by 2 bases; unmatched bases: 4. The CDR3 is made up of 14 amino acids. The CDR3 coding sequence is TGTGCCACCCGAGCGGGGGGGTACACAGATACGCAGTATTTT. This gives the protein CATRAGGYTDTQYF.

The chain carries TRBV12-3 or TRBV12-4 and TRBJ1-2; a weak D match, TRBD1 (5 bases). V was pared by 0 bases and J by 8 bases, with 10 bases between. This CDR3 is built from 13 residues. Written as DNA, the CDR3 is TGTGCCAGCAGTTTAGCGGCAGGGAGGGGCTACACCTTC. Its protein product is CASSLAAGRGYTF.

The CDR3 nucleotides read TGTGCCAGTAGTATGGACAGGGCCTTCACCGGGGAGCTGTTTTTT. Its translation: CASSMDRAFTGELFF. This rearrangement joins TRBV19 to TRBJ2-2; TRBD1 agrees at 8 bases. This CDR3 is built from 15 residues. V gave up 3 bases and J gave up 4 bases; unmatched junction bases: 4. The germline CDR1 and CDR2 sequences are LNHDA and SQIVND (reference sequence).